The 14 T cell receptor beta chains below all came from one sample that was sequenced in a study of T cells in Graves' hyperthyroidism and ophthalmopathy. Amplification of TCR beta CDR3 regions used RNA as the template. The TCR CDR3 was amplified in a first-round RT-PCR using the HTBI primer set. TCRdb ran MiXCR on the multiplex PCR reads and lists one entry per CDR3 protein. Among 300,000 or so distinct CDR3 sequences listed, roughly 15% were seen once. What was sequenced was blood. Receptor source: a young man with Graves' hyperthyroidism.

This clonotype was detected many times. The rearrangement links TRBV12-3 or TRBV12-4 to TRBJ2-7, with D hard to call. The CDR3 spans 12 residues. V was pared by 6 bases and J by 4 bases, with 10 bases between. The chain's CDR3 is CASSSDTYEQYF. In DNA, the CDR3 is TGTGCCAGCAGCTCCGACACATACGAGCAGTACTTC.

The chain recombines TRBV20-1 with TRBJ2-5; D might be TRBD1 (6 bases). This CDR3 is built from 13 residues. The V end was cut by 4 bases, the J end by 5 bases, with 14 bases between. Germline lookup yields CDR1 DFQATT and CDR2 SNEGSKA (reference sequence). The CDR3 DNA reads TGCAGTGCTACCCGGGACATAGGGGAGACCCAGTACTTC. Translating gives CSATRDIGETQYF.

This clonotype was observed many times. The chain uses TRBV5-1 and TRBJ1-2; 7 bases align to TRBD1. The CDR3 is 13 amino acids. Germline CDR1 reads SGHRS; CDR2 reads YFSETQ. Germline trimming cut 6 bases from V and 2 bases from J; bases unmatched to any gene: 4. The CDR3 spells CASNPGQNYGYTF. DNA of the CDR3: TGCGCCAGCAATCCGGGACAGAACTATGGCTACACCTTC.

The table lists this clonotype with many counts. This chain uses TRBV30 with TRBJ2-7; tentatively, D is TRBD1 or TRBD2 (5 bases each). CDR3 size: 12 residues. Trimming cost V 3 bases and J 5 bases, with 11 bases left between them. CDR1 and CDR2 from the germline V gene are GTSNPN and SVGIG (reference sequence). The CDR3 DNA follows: TGTGCCTGGAGCGTTGGGACCCACGAGCAGTACTTC. Translated: CAWSVGTHEQYF.

V is TRBV4-1 and J is TRBJ2-3; 8 positions agree with TRBD2. CDR1 is MGHRA, CDR2 YSYEKL, per germline. Losses at the gene ends were 4 bases for V and 9 bases for J; bases not matched to a gene: 27. This CDR3 is built from 20 residues. CDR3 DNA: TGCGCCAGCAGCCGATCGGGGGGGCTGCTAGCGGGCCTACTCCGGGGGACGCAGTATTTT. Its translation: CASSRSGGLLAGLLRGTQYF.

This clonotype was picked up a small number of times. This rearrangement joins TRBV5-8 to TRBJ1-6, with D perhaps matching TRBD1 (6 bases). V was clipped by 2 bases and J by 8 bases, with 17 bases between them. CDR3 length: 16 amino acids. The V gene's germline CDR1 is SGHTS and CDR2 YDEGEE. The chain's CDR3 is CASSLKGHWEDSPLHF. The CDR3 nucleotides are TGTGCCAGCAGCTTAAAGGGACACTGGGAGGATTCACCCCTCCACTTT.

This clonotype was seen many times. The gene calls are TRBV11-2 and TRBJ1-1; D gene unclear. Trimming took 1 base from V and 3 from J, leaving 12 bases between them. Germline CDR1 reads SGHAT; CDR2 reads FQNNGV. CDR3 length equals 15 residues. The CDR3 sequence is CASSLGQNIYTEAFF. DNA for the CDR3: TGTGCCAGCAGCTTAGGTCAAAACATATACACTGAAGCTTTCTTT. Looking up the rest from reference TRBV11-2 and TRBJ1-1 gives the full variable domain: EAGVAQSPRYKIIEKRQSVAFWCNPISGHATLYWYQQILGQGPKLLIQFQNNGVVDDSQLPKDRFSAERLKGVDSTLKIQPAKLEDSAVYLCASSLGQNIYTEAFFGQGTRLTVV.

The J gene is TRBJ2-2, the V gene TRBV7-9; 8 bases map to TRBD1. V shed 5 bases and J 8 bases; nucleotides not matched to a gene: 10. Germline V gives CDR1 SEHNR, CDR2 FQNEAQ (reference sequence). The CDR3 is made up of 15 amino acids. As DNA, the CDR3 is TGTGCCAGCAGCCCCCGGACAGGGCCAGCTGGGGAGCTGTTTTTT. Translating it yields CASSPRTGPAGELFF. Combining the CDR3 with reference TRBV7-9 and TRBJ2-2 gives the whole variable domain DTGVSQNPRHKITKRGQNVTFRCDPISEHNRLYWYRQTLGQGPEFLTYFQNEAQLEKSRLLSDRFSAERPKGSFSTLEIQRTEQGDSAMYLCASSPRTGPAGELFFGEGSRLTVL.

In its sample, this clonotype was seen many times. The V and J genes are TRBV5-1 and TRBJ2-7; 9 bases align to TRBD1. Trimming took 6 bases from V and 4 from J; bases not matched to a gene: 8. The germline V gene has CDR1 SGHRS and CDR2 YFSETQ. The CDR3 runs to 14 residues. The CDR3 reads CASTSTGGGYEQYF. The CDR3 nucleotides read TGCGCCAGCACCTCGACAGGGGGTGGGTACGAGCAGTACTTC.

The chain combines TRBV12-3 or TRBV12-4 with TRBJ1-1, with no clear D. The length of the CDR3 is 13 residues. V dropped 6 bases and J dropped 0 bases, with 8 bases sitting between them. This CDR3 reads CASRGSMNTEAFF. For the CDR3, the DNA is TGTGCCAGCAGAGGAAGCATGAACACTGAAGCTTTCTTT.

This clonotype came up many times. This chain connects TRBV10-1 to TRBJ2-1; perhaps TRBD2 as D (6 bases). V lost 4 bases and J 12 bases, leaving 16 bases between the germline ends. The CDR3 covers 13 residues. In germline, CDR1 is WNHNN, CDR2 SYGVQD (reference sequence). CDR3 DNA: TGCGCCAGCAGTGGGTCACCCGGGAGCCCGCAGTTCTTC. Protein sequence: CASSGSPGSPQFF.

The chain carries TRBV7-3 and TRBJ2-1, with 10 bases matching TRBD2. Germline CDR1 reads SGHTA; CDR2 reads FQGTGA. This CDR3 is 16 amino acids long. Trimming cost V 2 bases and J 5 bases; bases outside gene matches: 6. The CDR3 nucleotides are TGTGCCAGCAGCTTAGCAGCGGGAGGGCTCCACAATGAGCAGTTCTTC. This translates into CASSLAAGGLHNEQFF.

There are many counts of this clonotype. This chain uses TRBV4-1 with TRBJ2-7; 8 bases line up with TRBD1. Germline-derived CDR1 and CDR2 are MGHRA and YSYEKL. The CDR3 has 14 amino acids. V lost 4 bases and J lost 6; bases outside the gene matches: 8. The CDR3 nucleotides are TGCGCCAGCAGCCCAAGGACAGGGCTCACCGAGCAGTACTTC. As protein: CASSPRTGLTEQYF.

This clonotype was observed a handful of times. This rearrangement joins TRBV5-5 to TRBJ2-3; 7 bases map to TRBD2. V trimming: 2 bases; J trimming: 1 base; junction bases outside the gene matches: 1. The CDR3 runs to 14 residues. Germline-derived CDR1 and CDR2 are SGHKS and YYEKEE (reference sequence). The CDR3 coding sequence is TGTGCCAGCAGCTTACGGGGGGGCACAGATACGCAGTATTTT. It is translated as CASSLRGGTDTQYF.